The sequence of this T cell receptor (beta chain) was determined in a study of OX40 agonist ivuxolimab in advanced cancers. Study in general: A partial response was reached by three patients: one with hepatocellular carcinoma and two with cutaneous melanoma. Study outcomes and limitations: Clonal expansion among partial responders at 0.1-3.0 mg/kg ranked near the lowest. CD8+ T cells were the subset that, on average, had more expanded clones than CD4+. Researchers did not determine the expanded peripheral T cells' antigen specificity.

The assay was immunoSEQ multiplex PCR, and TCRdb's table has in-frame clones only and misses some. The sample includes about 67,000 clones, about nine tenths of them seen just once. This clone was seen only once. Its antigen is unknown. The sequencing used CD4+ or CD8+ T cells sorted from blood, collected in a trial of the OX40 agonist ivuxolimab. The origin of this receptor is an adult with an advanced solid tumor such as melanoma, head and neck, liver or kidney cancer.

CDR3 sequence reads: CASSQVRSGNTIYF. CDR3 coding DNA: TGTGCCAGCAGCCAAGTGCGCTCTGGAAACACCATATATTTT. V gene TRBV14 combines with J gene TRBJ1-3; no clear D. V was clipped by 1 base and J by 0 bases, with 4 bases between them. There are 14 residues in the CDR3. Germline V lookup: CDR1 SGHDN, CDR2 FVKESK. Variable domain in full (rest from reference TRBV14 and TRBJ1-3): EAGVTQFPSHSVIEKGQTVTLRCDPISGHDNLYWYRRVMGKEIKFLLHFVKESKQDESGMPNNRFLAERTGGTYSTLKVQPAELEDSGVYFCASSQVRSGNTIYFGEGSWLTVV.